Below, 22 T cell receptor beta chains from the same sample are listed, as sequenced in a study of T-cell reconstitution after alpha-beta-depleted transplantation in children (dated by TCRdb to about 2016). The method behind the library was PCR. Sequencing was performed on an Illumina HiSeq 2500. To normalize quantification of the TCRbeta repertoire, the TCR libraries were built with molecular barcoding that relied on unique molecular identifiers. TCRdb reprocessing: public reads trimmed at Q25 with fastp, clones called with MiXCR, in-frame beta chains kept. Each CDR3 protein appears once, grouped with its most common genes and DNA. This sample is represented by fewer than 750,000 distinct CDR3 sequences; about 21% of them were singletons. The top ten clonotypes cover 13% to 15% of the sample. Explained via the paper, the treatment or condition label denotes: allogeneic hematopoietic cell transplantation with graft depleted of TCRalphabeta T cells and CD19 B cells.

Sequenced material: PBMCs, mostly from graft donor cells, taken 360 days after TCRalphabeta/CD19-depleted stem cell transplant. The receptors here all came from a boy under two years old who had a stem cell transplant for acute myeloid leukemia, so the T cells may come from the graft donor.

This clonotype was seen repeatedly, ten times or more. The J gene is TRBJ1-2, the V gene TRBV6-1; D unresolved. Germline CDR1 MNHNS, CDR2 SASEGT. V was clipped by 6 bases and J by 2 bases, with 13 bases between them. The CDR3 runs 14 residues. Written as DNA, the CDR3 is TGTGCCAGCAGGAAGACAACCCCAAACTATGGCTACACCTTC. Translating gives CASRKTTPNYGYTF.

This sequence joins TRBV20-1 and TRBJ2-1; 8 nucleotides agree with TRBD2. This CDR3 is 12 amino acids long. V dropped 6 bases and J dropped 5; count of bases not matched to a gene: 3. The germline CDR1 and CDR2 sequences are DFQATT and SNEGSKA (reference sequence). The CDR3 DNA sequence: TGCAGTGCCGGGAGGGCGGACAATGAGCAGTTCTTC. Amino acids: CSAGRADNEQFF.

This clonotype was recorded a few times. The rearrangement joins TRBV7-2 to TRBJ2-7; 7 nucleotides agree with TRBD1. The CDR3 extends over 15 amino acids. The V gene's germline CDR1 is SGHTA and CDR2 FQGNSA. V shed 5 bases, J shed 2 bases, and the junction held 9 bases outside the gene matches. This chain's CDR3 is CASSDGTELTYEQYF. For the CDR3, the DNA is TGTGCCAGCAGCGACGGGACAGAACTAACCTACGAGCAGTACTTC. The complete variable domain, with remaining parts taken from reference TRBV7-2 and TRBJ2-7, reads GAGVSQSPSNKVTEKGKDVELRCDPISGHTALYWYRQSLGQGLEFLIYFQGNSAPDKSGLPSDRFSAERTGGSVSTLTIQRTQQEDSAVYLCASSDGTELTYEQYFGPGTRLTVT.

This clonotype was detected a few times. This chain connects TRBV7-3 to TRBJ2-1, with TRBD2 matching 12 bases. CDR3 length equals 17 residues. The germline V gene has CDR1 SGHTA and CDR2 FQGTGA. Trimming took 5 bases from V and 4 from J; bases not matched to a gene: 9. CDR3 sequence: CASSPSRTSGAYNEQFF. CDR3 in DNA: TGTGCCAGCAGCCCCTCTAGGACTAGCGGGGCGTACAATGAGCAGTTCTTC.

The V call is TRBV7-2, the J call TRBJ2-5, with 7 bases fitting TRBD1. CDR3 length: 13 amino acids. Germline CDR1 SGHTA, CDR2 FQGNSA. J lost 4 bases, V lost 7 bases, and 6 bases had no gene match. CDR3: CASKRGGRETQYF. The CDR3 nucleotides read TGTGCCAGCAAGAGAGGGGGCCGAGAGACCCAGTACTTC.

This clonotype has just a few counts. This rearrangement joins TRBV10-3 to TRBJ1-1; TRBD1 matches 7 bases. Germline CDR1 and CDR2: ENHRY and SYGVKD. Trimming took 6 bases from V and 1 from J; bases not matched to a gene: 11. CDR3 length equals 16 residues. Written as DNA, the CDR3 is TGTGCCATCAGAGCTGACAGGGAGGTGGGGAACACTGAAGCTTTCTTT. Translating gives CAIRADREVGNTEAFF.

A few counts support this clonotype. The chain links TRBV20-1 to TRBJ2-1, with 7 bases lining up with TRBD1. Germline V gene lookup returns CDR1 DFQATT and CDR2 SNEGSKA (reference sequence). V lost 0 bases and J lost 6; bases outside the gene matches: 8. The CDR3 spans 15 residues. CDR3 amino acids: CSARDLRGPGNEQFF. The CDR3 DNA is TGCAGTGCTAGAGATCTGAGGGGGCCGGGCAATGAGCAGTTCTTC.

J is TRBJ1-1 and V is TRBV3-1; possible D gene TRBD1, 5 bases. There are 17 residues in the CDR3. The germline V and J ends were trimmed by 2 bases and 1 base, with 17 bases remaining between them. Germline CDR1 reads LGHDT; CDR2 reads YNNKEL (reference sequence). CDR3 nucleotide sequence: TGTGCCAGCAGCCAACCCTTAGAGGGGATAGGGAACACTGAAGCTTTCTTT. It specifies CASSQPLEGIGNTEAFF.

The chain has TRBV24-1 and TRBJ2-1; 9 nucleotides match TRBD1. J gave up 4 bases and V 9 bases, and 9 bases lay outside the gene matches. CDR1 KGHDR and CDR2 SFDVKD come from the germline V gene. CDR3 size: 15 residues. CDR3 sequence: CATEDRDRDYNEQFF. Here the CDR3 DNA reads TGTGCCACCGAGGACCGGGACAGGGATTACAATGAGCAGTTCTTC.

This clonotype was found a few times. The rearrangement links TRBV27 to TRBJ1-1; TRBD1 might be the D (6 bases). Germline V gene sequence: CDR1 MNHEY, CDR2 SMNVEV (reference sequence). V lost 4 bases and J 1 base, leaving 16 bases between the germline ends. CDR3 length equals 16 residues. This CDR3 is CASSSPIQDRNTEAFF. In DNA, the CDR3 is TGTGCCAGCAGTTCGCCGATCCAGGACAGGAACACTGAAGCTTTCTTT.

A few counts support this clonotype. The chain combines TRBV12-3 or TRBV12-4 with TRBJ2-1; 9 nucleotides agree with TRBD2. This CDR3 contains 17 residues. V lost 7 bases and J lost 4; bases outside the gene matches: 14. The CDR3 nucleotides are TGTGCCAGCACCCCAAGGGCAGCGGGGGGTCCGTACAATGAGCAGTTCTTC. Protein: CASTPRAAGGPYNEQFF.

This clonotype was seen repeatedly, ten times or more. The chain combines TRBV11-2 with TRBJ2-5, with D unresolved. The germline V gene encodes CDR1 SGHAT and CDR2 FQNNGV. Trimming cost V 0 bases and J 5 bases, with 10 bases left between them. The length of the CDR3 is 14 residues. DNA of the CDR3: TGTGCCAGCAGCTTAGAGAACGGGCGGGAGACCCAGTACTTC. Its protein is CASSLENGRETQYF. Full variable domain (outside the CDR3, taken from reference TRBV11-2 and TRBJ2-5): EAGVAQSPRYKIIEKRQSVAFWCNPISGHATLYWYQQILGQGPKLLIQFQNNGVVDDSQLPKDRFSAERLKGVDSTLKIQPAKLEDSAVYLCASSLENGRETQYFGPGTRLLVL.

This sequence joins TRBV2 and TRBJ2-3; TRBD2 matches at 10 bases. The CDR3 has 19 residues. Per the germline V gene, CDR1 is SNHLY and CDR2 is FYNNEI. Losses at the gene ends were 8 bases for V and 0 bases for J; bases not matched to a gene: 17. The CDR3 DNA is TGTGCCAGCTGTTTCCGTGGTCTAGCGGGGGCCAGTAGCACAGATACGCAGTATTTT. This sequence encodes CASCFRGLAGASSTDTQYF.

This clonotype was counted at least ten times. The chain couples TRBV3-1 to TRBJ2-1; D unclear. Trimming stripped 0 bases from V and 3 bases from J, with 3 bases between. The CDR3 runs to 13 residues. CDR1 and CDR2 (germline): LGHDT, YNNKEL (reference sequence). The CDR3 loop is CASSQELYNEQFF. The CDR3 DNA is TGTGCCAGCAGCCAAGAACTCTACAATGAGCAGTTCTTC.

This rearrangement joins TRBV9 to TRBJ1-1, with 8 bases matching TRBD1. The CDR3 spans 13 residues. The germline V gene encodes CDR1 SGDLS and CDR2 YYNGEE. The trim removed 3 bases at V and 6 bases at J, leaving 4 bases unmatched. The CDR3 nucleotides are TGTGCCAGCAGCGCAGGACAGGGCGCTGAAGCTTTCTTT. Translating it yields CASSAGQGAEAFF.

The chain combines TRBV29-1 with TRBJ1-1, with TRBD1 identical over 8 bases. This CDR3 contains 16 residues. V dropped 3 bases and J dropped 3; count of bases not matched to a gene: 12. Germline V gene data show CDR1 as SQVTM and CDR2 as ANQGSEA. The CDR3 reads CSVDDRGFPQDTEAFF. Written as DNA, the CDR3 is TGCAGCGTTGATGACAGGGGTTTTCCCCAAGACACTGAAGCTTTCTTT. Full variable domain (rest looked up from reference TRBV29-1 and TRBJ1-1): SAVISQKPSRDICQRGTSLTIQCQVDSQVTMMFWYRQQPGQSLTLIATANQGSEATYESGFVIDKFPISRPNLTFSTLTVSNMSPEDSSIYLCSVDDRGFPQDTEAFFGQGTRLTVV.

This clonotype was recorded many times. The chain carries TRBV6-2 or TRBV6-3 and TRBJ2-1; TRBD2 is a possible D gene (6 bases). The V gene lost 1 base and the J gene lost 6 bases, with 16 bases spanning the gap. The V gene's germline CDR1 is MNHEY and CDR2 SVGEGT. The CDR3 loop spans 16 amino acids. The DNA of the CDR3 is TGTGCCAGCAGTTACTTGACTAGTAAGGGAGCCAATGAGCAGTTCTTC. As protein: CASSYLTSKGANEQFF.

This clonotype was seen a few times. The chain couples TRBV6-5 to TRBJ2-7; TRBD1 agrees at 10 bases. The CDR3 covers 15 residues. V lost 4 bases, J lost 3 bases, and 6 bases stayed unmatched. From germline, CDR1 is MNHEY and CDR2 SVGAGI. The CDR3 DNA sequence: TGTGCCAGCAGTTCGGACAGGGGGGTAATCTACGAGCAGTACTTC. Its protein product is CASSSDRGVIYEQYF.

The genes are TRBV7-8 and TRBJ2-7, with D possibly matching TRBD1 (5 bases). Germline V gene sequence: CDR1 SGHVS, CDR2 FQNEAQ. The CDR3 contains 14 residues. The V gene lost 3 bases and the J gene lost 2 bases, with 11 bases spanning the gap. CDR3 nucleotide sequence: TGTGCCAGCAGCTTTTGGCCAGGGACCTACGAGCAGTACTTC. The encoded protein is CASSFWPGTYEQYF.

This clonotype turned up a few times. The DNA for the CDR3 is TGCAGTGCTAGAGATGGGGGGTATAAGTCCCTTGGTTCACCCCTCCACTTT. Amino acid sequence: CSARDGGYKSLGSPLHF. The chain uses TRBV20-1 and TRBJ1-6, with D possibly being TRBD1 (5 bases). The CDR3 runs 17 residues. V lost 0 bases to trimming and J lost 9 bases, with 21 bases between them. CDR1 is DFQATT, CDR2 SNEGSKA, per germline (reference sequence).

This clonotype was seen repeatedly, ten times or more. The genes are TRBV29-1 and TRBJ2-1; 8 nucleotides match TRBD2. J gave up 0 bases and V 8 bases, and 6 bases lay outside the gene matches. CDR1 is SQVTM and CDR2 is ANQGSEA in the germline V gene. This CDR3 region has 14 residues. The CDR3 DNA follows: TGCAGCACCGCGGGGGGAAGCTCCTACAATGAGCAGTTCTTC. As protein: CSTAGGSSYNEQFF.

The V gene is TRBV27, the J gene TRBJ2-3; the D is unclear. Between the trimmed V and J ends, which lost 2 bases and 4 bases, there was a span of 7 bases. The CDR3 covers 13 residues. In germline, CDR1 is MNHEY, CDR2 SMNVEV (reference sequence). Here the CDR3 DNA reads TGTGCCAGCAGTTTAGGCCCACCAGATACGCAGTATTTT. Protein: CASSLGPPDTQYF.